This entry features one T cell receptor beta chain sequence. In the original workflow: Estimation of nucleated cell counts was performed using reference gene primer amplification. Sequencing was performed with immunoSEQ multiplex PCR; in TCRdb, only in-frame clones are kept and a portion is missing. The V and J calls and the clone size are those of that table, but D and trimming were determined from the DNA. The sample has a few hundred thousand clones, 85% seen once. Between the trimmed V and J ends, which lost 5 bases and 4 bases, there was a span of 11 bases. The length of the CDR3 is 13 residues. The germline V gene has CDR1 WSHSY and CDR2 SAAADI. The data belong to a study of blood T cell repertoires in COVID-19. Study information: Donors in the United States, Italy and Spain gave samples during acute or convalescent COVID-19. Nucleic acid was either cDNA or gDNA, and it came from T cells, B-cell-depleted T cells, or PBMCs.

This receptor was identified in a woman under 30 with acute or convalescent COVID-19. Sequencing used peripheral blood. V gene TRBV10-2 combines with J gene TRBJ1-2, with D unclear. The CDR3 loop is CASSLGIGYGYTF. CDR3 nucleotides: TGCGCCAGCAGTCTCGGGATAGGCTATGGCTACACCTTC.